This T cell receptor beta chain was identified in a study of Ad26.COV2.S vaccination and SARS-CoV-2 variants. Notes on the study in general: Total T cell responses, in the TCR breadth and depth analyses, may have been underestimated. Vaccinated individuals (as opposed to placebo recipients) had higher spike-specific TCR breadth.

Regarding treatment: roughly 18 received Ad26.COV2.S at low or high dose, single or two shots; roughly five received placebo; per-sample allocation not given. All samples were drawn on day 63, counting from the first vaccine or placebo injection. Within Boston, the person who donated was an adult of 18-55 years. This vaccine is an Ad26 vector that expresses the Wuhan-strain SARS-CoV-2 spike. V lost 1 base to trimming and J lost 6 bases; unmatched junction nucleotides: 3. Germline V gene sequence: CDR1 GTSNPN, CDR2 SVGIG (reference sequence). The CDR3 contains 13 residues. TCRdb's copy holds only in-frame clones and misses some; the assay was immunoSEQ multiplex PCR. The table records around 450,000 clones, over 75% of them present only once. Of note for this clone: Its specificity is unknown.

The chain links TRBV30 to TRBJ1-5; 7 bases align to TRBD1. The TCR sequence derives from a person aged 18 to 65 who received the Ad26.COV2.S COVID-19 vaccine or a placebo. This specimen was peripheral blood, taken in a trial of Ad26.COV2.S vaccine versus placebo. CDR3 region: CAWSETGLQPQHF. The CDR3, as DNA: TGTGCCTGGAGTGAGACAGGGCTTCAGCCCCAGCATTTT. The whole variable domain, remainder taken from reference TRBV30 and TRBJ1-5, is SQTIHQWPATLVQPVGSPLSLECTVEGTSNPNLYWYRQAAGRGLQLLFYSVGIGQISSEVPQNLSASRPQDRQFILSSKKLLLSDSGFYLCAWSETGLQPQHFGDGTRLSIL.